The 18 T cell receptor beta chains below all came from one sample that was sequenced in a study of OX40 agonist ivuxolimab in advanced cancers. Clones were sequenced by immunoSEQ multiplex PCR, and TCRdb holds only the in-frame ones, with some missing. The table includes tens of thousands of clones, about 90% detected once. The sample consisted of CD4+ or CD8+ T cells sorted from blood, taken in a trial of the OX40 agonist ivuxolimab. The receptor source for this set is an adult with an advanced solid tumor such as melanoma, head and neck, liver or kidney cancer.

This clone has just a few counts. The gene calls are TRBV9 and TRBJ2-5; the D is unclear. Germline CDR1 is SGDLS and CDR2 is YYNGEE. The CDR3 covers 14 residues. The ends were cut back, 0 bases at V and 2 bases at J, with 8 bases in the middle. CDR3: CASSVGTQQETQYF. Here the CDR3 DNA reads TGTGCCAGCAGCGTAGGGACGCAGCAAGAGACCCAGTACTTC.

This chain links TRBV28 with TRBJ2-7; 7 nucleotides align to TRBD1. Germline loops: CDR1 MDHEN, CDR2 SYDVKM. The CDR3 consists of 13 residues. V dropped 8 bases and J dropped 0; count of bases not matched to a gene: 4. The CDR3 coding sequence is TGTGCCAGCGGATACAGGGGCTCCTACGAGCAGTACTTC. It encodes CASGYRGSYEQYF.

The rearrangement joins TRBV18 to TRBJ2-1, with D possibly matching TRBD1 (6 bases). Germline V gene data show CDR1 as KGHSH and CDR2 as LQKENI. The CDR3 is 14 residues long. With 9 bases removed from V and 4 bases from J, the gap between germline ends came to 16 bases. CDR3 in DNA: TGTGCCAGTCAGGGGCCAGACCTTTACAATGAGCAGTTCTTC. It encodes CASQGPDLYNEQFF.

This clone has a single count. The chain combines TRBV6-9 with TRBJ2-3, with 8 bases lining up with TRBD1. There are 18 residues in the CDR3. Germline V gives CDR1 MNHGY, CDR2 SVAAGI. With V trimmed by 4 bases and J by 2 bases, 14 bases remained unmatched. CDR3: CASSCSVHRGSTTDTQYF. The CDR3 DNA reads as TGTGCCAGCAGTTGCTCCGTACACAGGGGGTCTACCACAGATACGCAGTATTTT.

The CDR3 reads CASSPGTLYEQYF. The CDR3 DNA follows: TGTGCCAGCAGTCCCGGGACTTTGTACGAGCAGTACTTC. The chain is built from TRBV11-2 and TRBJ2-7; D may be TRBD2 (6 bases). V lost 6 bases, J lost 4 bases, and 13 bases lay in between. The V gene's germline CDR1 is SGHAT and CDR2 FQNNGV. This CDR3 comprises 13 residues.

CDR3 nucleotide sequence: TGTGCCAGCAGTTTATCGGCAGCCCTACTCTACGAGCAGTACTTC. This gives the protein CASSLSAALLYEQYF. This chain uses TRBV27 with TRBJ2-7; no reliable D call. The germline V gene encodes CDR1 MNHEY and CDR2 SMNVEV (reference sequence). The CDR3 has 15 amino acids. Trimming took off 0 bases at V and 3 bases at J, with 12 bases between the two ends.

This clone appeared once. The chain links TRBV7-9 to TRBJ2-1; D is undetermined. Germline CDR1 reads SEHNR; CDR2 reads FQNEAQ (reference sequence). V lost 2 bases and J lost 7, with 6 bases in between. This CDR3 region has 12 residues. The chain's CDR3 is CASSLIKNEQFF. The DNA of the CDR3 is TGTGCCAGCAGCTTAATCAAGAATGAGCAGTTCTTC.

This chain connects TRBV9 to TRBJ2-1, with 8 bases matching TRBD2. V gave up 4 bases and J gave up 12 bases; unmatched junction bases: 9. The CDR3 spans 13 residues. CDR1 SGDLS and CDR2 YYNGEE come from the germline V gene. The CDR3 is CASSPRLAFWQFF. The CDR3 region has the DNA TGTGCCAGCAGCCCAAGACTAGCGTTCTGGCAGTTCTTC. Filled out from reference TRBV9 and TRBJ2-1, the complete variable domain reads DSGVTQTPKHLITATGQRVTLRCSPRSGDLSVYWYQQSLDQGLQFLIQYYNGEERAKGNILERFSAQQFPDLHSELNLSSLELGDSALYFCASSPRLAFWQFFGPGTRLTVL.

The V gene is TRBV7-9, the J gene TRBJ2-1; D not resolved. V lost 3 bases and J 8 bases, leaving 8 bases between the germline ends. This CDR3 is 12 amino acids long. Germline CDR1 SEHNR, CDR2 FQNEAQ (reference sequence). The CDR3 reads CASSFNPDEQFF. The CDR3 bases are TGTGCCAGCAGCTTCAACCCGGATGAGCAGTTCTTC.

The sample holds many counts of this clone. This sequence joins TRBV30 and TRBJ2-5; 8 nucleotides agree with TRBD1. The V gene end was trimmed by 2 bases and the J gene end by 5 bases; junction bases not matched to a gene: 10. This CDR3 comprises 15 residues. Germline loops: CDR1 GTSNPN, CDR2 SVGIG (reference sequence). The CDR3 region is CAWSQDRGSGETQYF. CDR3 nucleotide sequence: TGTGCCTGGAGTCAAGACAGGGGCTCTGGGGAGACCCAGTACTTC.

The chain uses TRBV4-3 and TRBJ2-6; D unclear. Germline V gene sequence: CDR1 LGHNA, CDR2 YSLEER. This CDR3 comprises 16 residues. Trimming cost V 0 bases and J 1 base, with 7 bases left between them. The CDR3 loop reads CASSQDRWSGANVLTF. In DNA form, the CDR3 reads TGCGCCAGCAGCCAAGATCGGTGGTCTGGGGCCAACGTCCTGACTTTC.

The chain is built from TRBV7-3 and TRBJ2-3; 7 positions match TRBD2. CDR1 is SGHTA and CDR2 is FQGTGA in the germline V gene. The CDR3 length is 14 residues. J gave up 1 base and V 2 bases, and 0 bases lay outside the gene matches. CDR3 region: CASSLAGGTDTQYF. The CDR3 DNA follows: TGTGCCAGCAGCTTAGCGGGAGGCACAGATACGCAGTATTTT.

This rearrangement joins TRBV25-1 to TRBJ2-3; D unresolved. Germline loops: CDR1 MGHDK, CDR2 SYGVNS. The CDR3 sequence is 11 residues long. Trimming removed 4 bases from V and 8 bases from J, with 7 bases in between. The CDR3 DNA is TGTGCCAGCAGTGTAGGCAGTACGCAGTATTTT. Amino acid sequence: CASSVGSTQYF.

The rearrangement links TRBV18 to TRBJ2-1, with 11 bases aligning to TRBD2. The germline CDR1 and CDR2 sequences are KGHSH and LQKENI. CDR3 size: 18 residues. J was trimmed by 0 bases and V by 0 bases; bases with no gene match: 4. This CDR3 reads CASSPPGLAESSYNEQFF. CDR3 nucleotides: TGTGCCAGCTCACCACCGGGACTAGCGGAGAGCTCCTACAATGAGCAGTTCTTC. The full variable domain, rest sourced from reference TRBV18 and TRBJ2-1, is NAGVMQNPRHLVRRRGQEARLRCSPMKGHSHVYWYRQLPEEGLKFMVYLQKENIIDESGMPKERFSAEFPKEGPSILRIQQVVRGDSAAYFCASSPPGLAESSYNEQFFGPGTRLTVL.

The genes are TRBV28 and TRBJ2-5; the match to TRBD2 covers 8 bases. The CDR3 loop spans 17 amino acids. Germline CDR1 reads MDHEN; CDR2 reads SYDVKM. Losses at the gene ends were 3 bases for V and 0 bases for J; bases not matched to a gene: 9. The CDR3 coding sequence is TGTGCCAGCAGTTTCCCGGGGGGGGACTTGTACCAAGAGACCCAGTACTTC. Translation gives CASSFPGGDLYQETQYF.

In nucleotides, the CDR3 is TGTGCCAGCAGTTTGTTCGGTCAGGCAGATACGCAGTATTTT. Translated: CASSLFGQADTQYF. The chain combines TRBV28 with TRBJ2-3; no clear D. Germline CDR1 MDHEN, CDR2 SYDVKM. Trimming removed 3 bases from V and 4 bases from J, with 11 bases in between. This CDR3 has 14 amino acids.

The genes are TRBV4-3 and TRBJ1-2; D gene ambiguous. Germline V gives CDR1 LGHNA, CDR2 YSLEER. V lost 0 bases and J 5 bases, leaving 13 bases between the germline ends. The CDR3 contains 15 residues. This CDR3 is CASSQDRSVLYGYTF. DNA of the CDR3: TGCGCCAGCAGCCAAGATCGATCAGTACTATATGGCTACACCTTC.

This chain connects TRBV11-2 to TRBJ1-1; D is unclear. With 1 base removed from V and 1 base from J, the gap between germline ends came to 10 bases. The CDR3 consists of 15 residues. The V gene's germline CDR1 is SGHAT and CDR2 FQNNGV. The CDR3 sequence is CASSLGSLGNTEAFF. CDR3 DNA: TGTGCCAGCAGCTTAGGTAGCTTAGGGAACACTGAAGCTTTCTTT.